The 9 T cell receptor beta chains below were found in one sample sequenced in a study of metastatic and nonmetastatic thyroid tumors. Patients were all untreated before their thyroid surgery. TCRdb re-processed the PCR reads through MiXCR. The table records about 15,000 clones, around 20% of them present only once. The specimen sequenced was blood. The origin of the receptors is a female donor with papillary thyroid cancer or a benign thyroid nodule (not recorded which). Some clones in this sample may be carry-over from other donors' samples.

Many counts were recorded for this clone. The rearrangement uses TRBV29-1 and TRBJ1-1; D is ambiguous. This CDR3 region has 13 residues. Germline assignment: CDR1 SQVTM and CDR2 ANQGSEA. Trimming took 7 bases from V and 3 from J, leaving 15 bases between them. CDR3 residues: CSGKGGMDTEAFF. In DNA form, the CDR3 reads TGCAGCGGAAAGGGAGGAATGGACACTGAAGCTTTCTTT.

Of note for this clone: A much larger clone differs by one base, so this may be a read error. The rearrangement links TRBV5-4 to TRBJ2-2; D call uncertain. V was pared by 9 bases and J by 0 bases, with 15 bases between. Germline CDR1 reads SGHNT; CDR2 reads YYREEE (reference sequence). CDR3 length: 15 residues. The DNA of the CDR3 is TGTGCCAACAGAGGAGACATCGCGAACACCGGGGAGCTGTTTTTT. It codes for CANRGDIANTGELFF. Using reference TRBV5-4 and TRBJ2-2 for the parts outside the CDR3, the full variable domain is ETGVTQSPTHLIKTRGQQVTLRCSSQSGHNTVSWYQQALGQGPQFIFQYYREEENGRGNFPPRFSGLQFPNYSSELNVNALELDDSALYLCANRGDIANTGELFFGEGSRLTVL.

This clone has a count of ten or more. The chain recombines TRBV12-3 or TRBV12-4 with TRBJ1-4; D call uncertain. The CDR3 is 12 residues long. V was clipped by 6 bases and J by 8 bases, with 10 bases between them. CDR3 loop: CASRMNVEKLFF. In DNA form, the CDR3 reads TGTGCCAGCAGAATGAACGTAGAAAAACTGTTTTTT.

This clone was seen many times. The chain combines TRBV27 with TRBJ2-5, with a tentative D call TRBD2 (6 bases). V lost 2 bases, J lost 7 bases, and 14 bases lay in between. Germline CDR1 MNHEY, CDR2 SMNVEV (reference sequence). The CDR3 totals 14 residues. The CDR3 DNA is TGTGCCAGCAGTTTACGATCCCAGGGAGGGACCCAGTACTTC. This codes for CASSLRSQGGTQYF.

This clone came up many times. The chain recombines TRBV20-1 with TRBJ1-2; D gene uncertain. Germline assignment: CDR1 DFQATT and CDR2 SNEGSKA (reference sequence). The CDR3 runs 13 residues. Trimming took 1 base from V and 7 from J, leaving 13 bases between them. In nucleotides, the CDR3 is TGCAGTGCTAGAGGCACGAGGGCCGGTGGCTACACCTTC. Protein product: CSARGTRAGGYTF.

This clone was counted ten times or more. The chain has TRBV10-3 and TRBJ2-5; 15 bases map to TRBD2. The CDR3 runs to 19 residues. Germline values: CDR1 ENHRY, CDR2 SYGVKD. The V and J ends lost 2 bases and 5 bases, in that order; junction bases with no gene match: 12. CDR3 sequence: CAISERIGLAGGPRETQYF. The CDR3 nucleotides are TGTGCCATCAGTGAGAGAATCGGACTAGCGGGAGGGCCCCGGGAGACCCAGTACTTC.

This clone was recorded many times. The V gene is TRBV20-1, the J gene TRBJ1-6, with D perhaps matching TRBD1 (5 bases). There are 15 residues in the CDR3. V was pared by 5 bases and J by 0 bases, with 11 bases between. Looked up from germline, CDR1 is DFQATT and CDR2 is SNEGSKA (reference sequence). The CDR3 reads CSAGRQSSYNSPLHF. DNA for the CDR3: TGCAGTGCTGGCCGACAGAGCTCCTATAATTCACCCCTCCACTTT.

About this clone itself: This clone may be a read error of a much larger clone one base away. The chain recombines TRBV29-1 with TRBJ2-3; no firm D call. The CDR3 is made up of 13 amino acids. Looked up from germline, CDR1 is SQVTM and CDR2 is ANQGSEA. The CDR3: CSADMSVRDPANF. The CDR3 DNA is TGCAGCGCCGACATGTCCGTGCGTGACCCAGCAAATTTT.

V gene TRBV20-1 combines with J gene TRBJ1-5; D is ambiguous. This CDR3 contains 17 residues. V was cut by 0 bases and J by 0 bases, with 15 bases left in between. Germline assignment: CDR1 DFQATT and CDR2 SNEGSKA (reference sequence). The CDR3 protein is CSARDLSYSYSNQPQHF. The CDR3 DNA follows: TGCAGTGCTAGAGATCTTTCTTATTCGTATAGCAATCAGCCCCAGCATTTT.